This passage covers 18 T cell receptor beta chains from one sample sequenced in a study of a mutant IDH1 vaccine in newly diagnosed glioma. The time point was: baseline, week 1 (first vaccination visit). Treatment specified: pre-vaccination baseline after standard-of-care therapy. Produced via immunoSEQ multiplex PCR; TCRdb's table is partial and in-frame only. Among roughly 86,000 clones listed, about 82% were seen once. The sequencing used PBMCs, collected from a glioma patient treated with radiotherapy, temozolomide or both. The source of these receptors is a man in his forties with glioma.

The CDR3 protein is CATNSGSRDEKLFF. The CDR3 DNA reads as TGTGCCACCAATTCGGGAAGTAGGGATGAAAAACTGTTTTTT. V and J are TRBV15 and TRBJ1-4; no definite D call. V dropped 7 bases and J dropped 6 bases, with 15 bases sitting between them. CDR1 and CDR2 (germline): LNHNV, YYDKDF (reference sequence). The CDR3 has 14 residues.

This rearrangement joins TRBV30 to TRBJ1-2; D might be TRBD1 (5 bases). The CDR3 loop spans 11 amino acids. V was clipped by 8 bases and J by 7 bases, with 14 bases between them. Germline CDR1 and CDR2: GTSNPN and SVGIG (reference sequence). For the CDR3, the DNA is TGTGCCCTAGACGGGACTCCTGGCTACACCTTC. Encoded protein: CALDGTPGYTF. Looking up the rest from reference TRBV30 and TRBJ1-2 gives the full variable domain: SQTIHQWPATLVQPVGSPLSLECTVEGTSNPNLYWYRQAAGRGLQLLFYSVGIGQISSEVPQNLSASRPQDRQFILSSKKLLLSDSGFYLCALDGTPGYTFGSGTRLTVV.

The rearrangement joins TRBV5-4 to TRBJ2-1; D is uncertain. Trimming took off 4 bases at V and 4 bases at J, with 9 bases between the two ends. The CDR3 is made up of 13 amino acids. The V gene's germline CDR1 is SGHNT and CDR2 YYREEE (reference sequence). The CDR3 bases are TGTGCCAGCAGCCAGTCGAGGTACAATGAGCAGTTCTTC. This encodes CASSQSRYNEQFF.

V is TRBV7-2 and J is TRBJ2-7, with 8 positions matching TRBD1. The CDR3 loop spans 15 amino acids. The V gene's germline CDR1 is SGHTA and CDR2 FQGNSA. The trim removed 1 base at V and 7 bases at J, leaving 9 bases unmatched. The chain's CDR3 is CASSLDRGVIIEQYF. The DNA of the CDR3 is TGTGCCAGCAGCTTAGACAGGGGGGTTATAATAGAGCAGTACTTC.

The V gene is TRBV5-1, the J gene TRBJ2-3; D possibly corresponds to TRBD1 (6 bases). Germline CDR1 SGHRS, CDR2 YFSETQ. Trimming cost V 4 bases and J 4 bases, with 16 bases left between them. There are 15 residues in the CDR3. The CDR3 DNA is TGCGCCAGCAGCCTTTCAGGGACATCCTCAGATACGCAGTATTTT. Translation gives CASSLSGTSSDTQYF.

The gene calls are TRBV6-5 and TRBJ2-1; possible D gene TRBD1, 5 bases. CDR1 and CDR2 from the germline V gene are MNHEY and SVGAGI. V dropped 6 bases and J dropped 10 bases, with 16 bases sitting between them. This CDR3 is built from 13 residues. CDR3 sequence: CASRPDSRNEQFF. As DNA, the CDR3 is TGTGCCAGCAGACCCGACAGCCGAAACGAGCAGTTCTTC.

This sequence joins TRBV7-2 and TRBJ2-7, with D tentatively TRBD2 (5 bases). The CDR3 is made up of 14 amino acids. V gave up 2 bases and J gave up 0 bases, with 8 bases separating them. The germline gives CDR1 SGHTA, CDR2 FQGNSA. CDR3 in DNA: TGTGCCAGCAGCTTAAGGAGCGGCTCCTACGAGCAGTACTTC. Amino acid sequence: CASSLRSGSYEQYF.

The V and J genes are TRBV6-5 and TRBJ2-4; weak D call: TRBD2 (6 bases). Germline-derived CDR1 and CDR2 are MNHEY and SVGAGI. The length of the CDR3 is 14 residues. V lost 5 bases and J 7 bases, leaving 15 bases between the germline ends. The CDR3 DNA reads TGTGCCAGCAGTGGACCCGGTGGGGGGAACATTCAGTACTTC. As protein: CASSGPGGGNIQYF.

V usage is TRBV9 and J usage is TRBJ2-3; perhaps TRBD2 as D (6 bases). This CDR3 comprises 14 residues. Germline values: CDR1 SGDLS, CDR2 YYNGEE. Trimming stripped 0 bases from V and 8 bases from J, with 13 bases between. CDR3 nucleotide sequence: TGTGCCAGCAGCGTAGTGGGGACTTCTGGTACGCAGTATTTT. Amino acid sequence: CASSVVGTSGTQYF.

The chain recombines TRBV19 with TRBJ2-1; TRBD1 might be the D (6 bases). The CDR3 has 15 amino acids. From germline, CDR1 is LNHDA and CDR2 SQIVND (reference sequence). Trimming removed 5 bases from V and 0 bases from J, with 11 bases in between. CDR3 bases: TGTGCCAGTAGTGCAGGGGACCCCTCCTACAATGAGCAGTTCTTC. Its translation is CASSAGDPSYNEQFF.

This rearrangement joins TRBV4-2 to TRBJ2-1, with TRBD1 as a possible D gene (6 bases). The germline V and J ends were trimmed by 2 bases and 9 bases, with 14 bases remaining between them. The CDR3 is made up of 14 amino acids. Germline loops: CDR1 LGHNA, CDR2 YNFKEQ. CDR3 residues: CASSQRGGEAEQFF. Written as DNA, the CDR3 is TGTGCCAGCAGCCAACGAGGGGGAGAGGCTGAGCAGTTCTTC.

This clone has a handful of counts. CDR3 sequence (DNA): TGCAGCGTAGCACTCGGGACGCGGGGCAATCAGCCCCAGCATTTT. This encodes CSVALGTRGNQPQHF. The genes are TRBV29-1 and TRBJ1-5; the D gene is possibly TRBD1 (5 bases). Germline loops: CDR1 SQVTM, CDR2 ANQGSEA. There are 15 residues in the CDR3. V was shortened by 6 bases and J by 2 bases, with 17 bases between the two germline ends.

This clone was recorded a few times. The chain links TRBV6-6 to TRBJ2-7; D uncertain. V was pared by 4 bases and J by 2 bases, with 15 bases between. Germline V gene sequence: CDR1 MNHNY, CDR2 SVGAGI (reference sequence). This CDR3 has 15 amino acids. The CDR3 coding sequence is TGTGCCAGCAGTTCGCCCACCTTAGGCGCCTACGAGCAGTACTTC. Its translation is CASSSPTLGAYEQYF.

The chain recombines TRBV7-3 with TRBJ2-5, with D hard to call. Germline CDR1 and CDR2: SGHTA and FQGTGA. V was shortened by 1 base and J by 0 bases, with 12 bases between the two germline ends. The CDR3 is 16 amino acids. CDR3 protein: CASSLRPAWDQETQYF. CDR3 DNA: TGTGCCAGCAGCTTAAGGCCAGCTTGGGACCAAGAGACCCAGTACTTC.

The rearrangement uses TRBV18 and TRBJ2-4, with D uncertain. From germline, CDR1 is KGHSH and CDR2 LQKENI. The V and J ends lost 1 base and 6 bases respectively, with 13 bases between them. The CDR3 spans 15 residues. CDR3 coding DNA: TGTGCCAGCTCACCACAAACGGTCCCGGGAAACATTCAGTACTTC. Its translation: CASSPQTVPGNIQYF. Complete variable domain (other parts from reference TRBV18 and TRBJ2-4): NAGVMQNPRHLVRRRGQEARLRCSPMKGHSHVYWYRQLPEEGLKFMVYLQKENIIDESGMPKERFSAEFPKEGPSILRIQQVVRGDSAAYFCASSPQTVPGNIQYFGAGTRLSVL.

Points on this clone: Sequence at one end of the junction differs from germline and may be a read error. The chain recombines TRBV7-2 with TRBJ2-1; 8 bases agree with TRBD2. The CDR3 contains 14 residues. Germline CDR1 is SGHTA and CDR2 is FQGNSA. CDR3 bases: TGTGCCAGCAGCCTAGCGGGTATTGGGAATGAGCAGTTCTTC. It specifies CASSLAGIGNEQFF.

The CDR3 sequence is CASSESTPAGGEKLFF. CDR3 nucleotide sequence: TGTGCCAGCAGTGAATCCACCCCGGCCGGGGGTGAAAAACTGTTTTTT. The chain has TRBV6-1 and TRBJ1-4; possible D gene TRBD1, 5 bases. This CDR3 region has 16 residues. The V gene lost 2 bases and the J gene lost 7 bases, with 17 bases spanning the gap. Germline assignment: CDR1 MNHNS and CDR2 SASEGT.

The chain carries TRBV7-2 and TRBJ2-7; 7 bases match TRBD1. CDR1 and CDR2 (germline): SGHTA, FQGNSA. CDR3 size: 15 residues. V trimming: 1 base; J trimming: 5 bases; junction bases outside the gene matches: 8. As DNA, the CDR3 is TGTGCCAGCAGCTTAGACAGGGGTCGGATTGACGAGCAGTACTTC. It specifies CASSLDRGRIDEQYF.